This T cell receptor beta chain was recorded in a study of blood T cell repertoires in COVID-19. Study as a whole: Acute and convalescent COVID-19 samples came from the United States, Italy and Spain. PBMCs, B-cell-depleted T cells, or T cells were the source of the cDNA or gDNA that made up the material.

Authors' processing steps: The assay estimated nucleated cells by amplifying reference gene primers. Generated by immunoSEQ multiplex PCR, the TCRdb table keeps only in-frame clones and is missing some. V, J and clone size are taken as reported in that table, and D and trimming were inferred from the DNA itself. The sample holds 200,000 or so clones, approximately 86% seen once. V dropped 2 bases and J dropped 1; count of bases not matched to a gene: 7. Germline lookup yields CDR1 SGHTA and CDR2 FQGNSA. The CDR3 contains 17 residues. The material sequenced was peripheral blood. The chain joins TRBV7-2 to TRBJ2-2; 7 bases line up with TRBD1. The origin of this receptor is a man aged 55 to 70 with acute or convalescent COVID-19. The CDR3 sequence: CASSLPGQAWNTGELFF. The CDR3 region has the DNA TGTGCCAGCAGCTTACCTGGACAGGCTTGGAACACCGGGGAGCTGTTTTTT.